This note documents a single TCR beta chain sequence. Profiled with immunoSEQ multiplex PCR; TCRdb holds only in-frame clones, not every one. This sample has some 46,000 clones; around 90% occur once, and the top ten carry about an eighth. The sample comes from a study of OX40 agonist ivuxolimab in advanced cancers. Study-level background: The patients' treatment was ivuxolimab, an agonistic anti-OX40 (CD134) antibody.

With autoimmune disease history or systemic immunosuppression, patients were excluded. Germline V lookup: CDR1 SGHDT, CDR2 YYEEEE. Trimming took 4 bases from V and 3 from J; bases not matched to a gene: 4. CDR3 length equals 15 residues. The specimen was CD4+ or CD8+ T cells sorted from blood, collected in a trial of the OX40 agonist ivuxolimab. The TCR comes from an adult with an advanced solid tumor such as melanoma, head and neck, liver or kidney cancer. The chain employs TRBV5-6 and TRBJ1-5, with 10 nucleotides matching TRBD1. CDR3 DNA: TGTGCCAGCAGCAAGGACAGGGGGTCCAATCAGCCCCAGCATTTT. Amino acid sequence: CASSKDRGSNQPQHF.